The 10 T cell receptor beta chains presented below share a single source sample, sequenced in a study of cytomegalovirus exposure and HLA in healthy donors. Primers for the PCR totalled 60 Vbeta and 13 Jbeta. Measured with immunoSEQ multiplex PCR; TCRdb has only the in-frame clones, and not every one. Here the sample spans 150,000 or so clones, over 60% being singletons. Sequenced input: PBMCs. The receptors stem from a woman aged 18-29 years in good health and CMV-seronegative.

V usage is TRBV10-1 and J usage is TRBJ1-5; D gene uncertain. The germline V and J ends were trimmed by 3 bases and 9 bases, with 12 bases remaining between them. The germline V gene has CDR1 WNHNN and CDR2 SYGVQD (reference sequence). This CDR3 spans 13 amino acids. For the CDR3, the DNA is TGCGCCAGCAGTGAATTCCGGGTCGGGCCCCAGCATTTT. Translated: CASSEFRVGPQHF.

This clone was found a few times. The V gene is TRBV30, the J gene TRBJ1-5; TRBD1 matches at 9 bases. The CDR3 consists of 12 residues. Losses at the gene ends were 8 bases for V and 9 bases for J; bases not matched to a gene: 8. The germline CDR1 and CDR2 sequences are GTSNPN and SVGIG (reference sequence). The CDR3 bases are TGTGCCCCCGGACAGGGGCAAGGGCCCCAGCATTTT. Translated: CAPGQGQGPQHF.

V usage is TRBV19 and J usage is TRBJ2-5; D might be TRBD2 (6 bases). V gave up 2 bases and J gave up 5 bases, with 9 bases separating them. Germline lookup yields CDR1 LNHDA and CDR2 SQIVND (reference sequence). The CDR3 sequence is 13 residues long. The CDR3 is CASSINGRETQYF. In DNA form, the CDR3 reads TGTGCCAGTAGTATAAATGGGAGGGAGACCCAGTACTTC.

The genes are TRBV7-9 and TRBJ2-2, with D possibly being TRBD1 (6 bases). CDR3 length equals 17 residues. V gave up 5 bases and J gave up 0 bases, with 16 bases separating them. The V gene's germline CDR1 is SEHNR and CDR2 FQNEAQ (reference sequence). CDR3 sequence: CASSPKGVRSNTGELFF. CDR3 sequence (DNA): TGTGCCAGCAGCCCGAAGGGGGTGAGGTCGAACACCGGGGAGCTGTTTTTT.

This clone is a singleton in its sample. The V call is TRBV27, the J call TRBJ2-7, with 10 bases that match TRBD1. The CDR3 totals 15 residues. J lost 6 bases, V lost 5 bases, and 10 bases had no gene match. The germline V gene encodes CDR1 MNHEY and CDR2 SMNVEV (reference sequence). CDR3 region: CASSGDRGDRSEQYF. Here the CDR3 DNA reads TGTGCCAGCAGTGGGGACAGGGGAGATCGTTCCGAGCAGTACTTC.

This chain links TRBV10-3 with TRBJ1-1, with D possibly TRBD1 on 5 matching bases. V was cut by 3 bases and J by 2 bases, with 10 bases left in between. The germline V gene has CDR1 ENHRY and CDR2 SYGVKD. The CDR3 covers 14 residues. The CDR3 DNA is TGTGCCATCAGTGATTTCCAGGGAAACACTGAAGCTTTCTTT. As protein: CAISDFQGNTEAFF.

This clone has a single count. The CDR3 nucleotides are TGTGCCAGCAGCTTGGTAGCCAGGGAAGGAGAGCAGTACGTC. Amino acids: CASSLVAREGEQYV. The chain employs TRBV5-5 and TRBJ2-7, with D possibly TRBD1 on 5 matching bases. This CDR3 has 14 amino acids. Germline assignment: CDR1 SGHKS and CDR2 YYEKEE (reference sequence). Trimming left V 0 bases short and J 7 bases short, with 14 bases between.

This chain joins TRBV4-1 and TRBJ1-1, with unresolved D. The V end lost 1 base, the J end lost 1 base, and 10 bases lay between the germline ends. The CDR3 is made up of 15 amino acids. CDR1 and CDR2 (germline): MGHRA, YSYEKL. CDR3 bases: TGCGCCAGCAGCCAAGGGAGGGCACAGAACACTGAAGCTTTCTTT. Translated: CASSQGRAQNTEAFF.

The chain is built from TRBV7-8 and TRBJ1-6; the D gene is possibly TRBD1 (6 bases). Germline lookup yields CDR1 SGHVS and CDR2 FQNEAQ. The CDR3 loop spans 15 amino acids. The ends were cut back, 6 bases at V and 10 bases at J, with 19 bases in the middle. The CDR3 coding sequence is TGTGCCAGCAGTCAAGGGGGGGGCCCTGGGTCACCCCTCCACTTT. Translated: CASSQGGGPGSPLHF.

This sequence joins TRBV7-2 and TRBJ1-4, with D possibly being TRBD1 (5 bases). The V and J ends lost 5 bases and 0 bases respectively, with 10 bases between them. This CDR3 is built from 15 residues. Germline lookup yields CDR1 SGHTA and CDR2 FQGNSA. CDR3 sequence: CASSLAGPTNEKLFF. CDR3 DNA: TGTGCCAGCAGCCTGGCAGGGCCAACTAATGAAAAACTGTTTTTT.